Listed here is a single T cell receptor beta chain. Its antigen is still unknown. The length of the CDR3 is 14 residues. CDR1 KGHSH and CDR2 LQKENI come from the germline V gene. Trimming took 3 bases from V and 3 from J, leaving 11 bases between them. The data were obtained in a study of Graves' ophthalmopathy and Graves' hyperthyroidism. Patients with other autoimmune diseases, uncontrolled infections, pregnancy or lactation were excluded. Whole-study findings and limits: As the model predicted ophthalmopathy progression, it achieved a sensitivity of 70.59% and a specificity of 72.22%. Classification of ophthalmopathy versus stable hyperthyroidism by a 13-signature model yielded about 90% sensitivity and around 76% specificity.

As the template, RNA transcripts were used to amplify TCR beta CDR3 regions. HTBI-primed RT-PCR formed the first round, and a multiplex PCR formed the second. TCRdb independently ran MiXCR on the multiplex PCR reads; one entry per CDR3 protein. The sample contains a few hundred thousand distinct CDR3 sequences, approximately 18% of which appear only once. The chain links TRBV18 to TRBJ1-1; unclear D gene. This sequence originates from an adult woman with stable Graves' hyperthyroidism. Sample: peripheral blood. The CDR3 region has the DNA TGTGCCAGCTCACCCCGGACCCTGGACACTGAAGCTTTCTTT. Its translation: CASSPRTLDTEAFF.